This T cell receptor beta chain was identified in a study of metastatic and nonmetastatic thyroid tumors. Every patient was untreated before thyroid surgery. This CDR3 has 16 amino acids. V gave up 2 bases and J gave up 0 bases; unmatched junction bases: 2. Per germline, CDR1 SGHNT and CDR2 YYREEE (reference sequence). TCRdb re-called clones from the PCR reads using MiXCR. The sample carries approximately 13,000 clones, about 28% recorded once. This receptor was obtained from a female donor with papillary thyroid cancer or a benign thyroid nodule (not recorded which). Some clones in this sample may be carry-over from other donors' samples. Material: blood. The chain has TRBV5-4 and TRBJ2-1; 10 bases line up with TRBD2. The DNA of the CDR3 is TGTGCCAGCAGCTTTGAGCGGGGGGGCTCCTACAATGAGCAGTTCTTC. Translation: CASSFERGGSYNEQFF.